A selection of T cell receptor beta chains follows, all from one sample in a study of naive and memory T cell subsets. TCRdb reprocessed the UMI-ligation and nested PCR reads with MiXCR, giving one entry per CDR3 protein. The data show around 20,000 distinct CDR3 sequences, around 6% seen once. Here the sequenced sample was skin, taken from a tuberculin skin test site. These TCRs come from an adult in good health. The CDR3 runs from the conserved cysteine through the conserved F or W. A D gene is named only where the DNA matches it firmly. A row's size may be missing; if present it is once, few, many or a size class.

>TRBD1|TRBJ2-3|TRBV5-4|NA|14
TGTGCCAGCAGCTTACAGGGGGCAAGGGATACGCAGTATTTT
CASSLQGARDTQYF
>TRBD1|TRBJ2-7|TRBV5-5|many|15
TGTGCCAGCAGCACCGGGACAGGGGTTAACTACGAGCAGTACTTC
CASSTGTGVNYEQYF
>TRBD1|TRBJ2-7|TRBV6-2/TRBV6-3|few|15
TGTGCCAGCAGTTTTAGGAGACAGGGGGGCATCGAGCAGTACTTC
CASSFRRQGGIEQYF
>TRBD2|TRBJ2-4|TRBV19|medium-sized|15
TGTGCCAGTAGCCCCGGGACTACAGCCAAAAACATTCAGTACTTC
CASSPGTTAKNIQYF
>NA|TRBJ1-1|TRBV9|few|15
TGTGCCAGCAGCCCCCGAGGAAACCAGAACACTGAAGCTTTCTTT
CASSPRGNQNTEAFF
>NA|TRBJ2-7|TRBV7-2|many|13
TGTGCCAGCAGCCCCGCCCCCTCCTACGAGCAGTACTTC
CASSPAPSYEQYF
>TRBD2|TRBJ2-3|TRBV5-4|NA|16
TGTGCCAGCAGCTTAGCGGAACTAGCGCGCACAGATACGCAGTATTTT
CASSLAELARTDTQYF
>TRBD2|TRBJ2-2|TRBV3-1|many|17
TGTGCCAGCAGCCAAGAAACGATAGCGGGAGCAACCGGGGAGCTGTTTTTT
CASSQETIAGATGELFF
>NA|TRBJ2-1|TRBV18|NA|16
TGTGCCAGCTCAGAAAGCCCGGGACTGGATTACAATGAGCAGTTCTTC
CASSESPGLDYNEQFF
>NA|TRBJ2-7|TRBV6-5|many|12
TGTGCCAGCACCCGACCAGGGTACGAGCAGTACTTC
CASTRPGYEQYF
>NA|TRBJ1-5|TRBV20-1|many|14
TGCAGTGCGATATTACAGGAGGGTCAACGGCCCCAGCATTTT
CSAILQEGQRPQHF
>NA|TRBJ1-1|TRBV6-1|NA|15
TGTGCCAGCAGCGACTCGGGACGCCCGGACACTGAAGCTTTCTTT
CASSDSGRPDTEAFF
>NA|TRBJ2-6|TRBV2|many|15
TGTGCCAGCAGTTTACAGGGCTCCGGGGCCAACGTCCTGACTTTC
CASSLQGSGANVLTF
>NA|TRBJ2-2|TRBV25-1|medium-sized|14
TGTGCCAGCAGTTTAGGGGGAGACACCGGGGAGCTGTTTTTT
CASSLGGDTGELFF
>NA|TRBJ2-7|TRBV4-2|many|16
TGTGCCAGCAGCCAAGGATCGGCAGGGGAAACCTACGAGCAGTACTTC
CASSQGSAGETYEQYF
>NA|TRBJ2-7|TRBV3-1|medium-sized|12
TGTGCCAGCAGCCAAGAAGGGGGAGAGCAGTACTTC
CASSQEGGEQYF
>TRBD2|TRBJ2-1|TRBV6-5|few|16
TGTGCCAGCAGTTATTCTAGCGGGAGCGCCTACAATGAGCAGTTCTTC
CASSYSSGSAYNEQFF
>TRBD2|TRBJ2-1|TRBV9|medium-sized|16
TGTGCCAGCAGCGTTAGCGGGATCATCCGATCCGATGAGCAGTTCTTC
CASSVSGIIRSDEQFF
>NA|TRBJ2-3|TRBV7-9|NA|15
TGTGCCAGCAGCTTACCCGGACCACTCACAGATACGCAGTATTTT
CASSLPGPLTDTQYF
>NA|TRBJ1-2|TRBV6-1|many|15
TGTGCCACCATTCTTAGCGTGCAGGAGAATTATGGCTACACCTTC
CATILSVQENYGYTF
>NA|TRBJ1-5|TRBV19|NA|16
TGTGCCAGTAGTATCATAGAGGCGTGGAGCAATCAGCCCCAGCATTTT
CASSIIEAWSNQPQHF
>NA|TRBJ2-7|TRBV6-1|many|13
TGTGCCAGCAGTGGGACGGGATCCTACGAGCAGTACTTC
CASSGTGSYEQYF
>NA|TRBJ2-5|TRBV10-2|many|13
TGCGCCAGCGGTTGGACCCCGCAGGGGACCCAGTACTTC
CASGWTPQGTQYF
>NA|TRBJ2-2|TRBV7-3|many|15
TGTGCCAGCAGCCTGGACTATACAGGGACCGGGGAGCTGTTTTTT
CASSLDYTGTGELFF
>NA|TRBJ2-7|TRBV25-1|few|16
TGTGCCAGCAGTGACGGAGGGGTCGCTTACTACTACGAGCAGTACTTC
CASSDGGVAYYYEQYF
>NA|TRBJ2-3|TRBV12-3/TRBV12-4|few|15
TGTGCCAGCAGTTTGGGGCTACCAGCCACAGATACGCAGTATTTT
CASSLGLPATDTQYF
>NA|TRBJ2-7|TRBV12-3/TRBV12-4|many|13
TGTGCCAGCAGGGGGGACATCTTCTACGAGCAGTACTTC
CASRGDIFYEQYF
>NA|TRBJ2-1|TRBV10-3|many|14
TGTGCCATCAGTTCTCGGATGCGGTACAATGAGCAGTTCTTC
CAISSRMRYNEQFF
>NA|TRBJ1-5|TRBV6-6|NA|13
TGTGCCAGCGGGTCAGGGGAATACCAGCCCCAGCATTTT
CASGSGEYQPQHF
>TRBD2|TRBJ2-5|TRBV4-3|many|16
TGCGCCAGCAGCCCTTCCTCGGGCGGGAGAAAAGAGACCCAGTACTTC
CASSPSSGGRKETQYF
>NA|TRBJ2-7|TRBV29-1|few|12
TGCAGCGTTGTTGTGCAGTCCTACGAGCAGTACTTC
CSVVVQSYEQYF
>TRBD1|TRBJ1-1|TRBV12-3/TRBV12-4|few|14
TGTGCCAGCAGTTTACACAGGGGAGACACTGAAGCTTTCTTT
CASSLHRGDTEAFF
>TRBD2|TRBJ2-2|TRBV24-1|NA|17
TGTGCCACCAGTGACCCCGTGACTAGCGGATTTACCGGGGAGCTGTTTTTT
CATSDPVTSGFTGELFF
>NA|TRBJ2-1|TRBV28|many|15
TGTGCCAGCAGTCTACAGGTTAGCTCCTACAATGAGCAGTTCTTC
CASSLQVSSYNEQFF
>TRBD2|TRBJ2-4|TRBV29-1|many|12
TGCAGCGTTGGCGGGGCGGGAGGGACTCAGTACTTC
CSVGGAGGTQYF
>NA|TRBJ1-2|TRBV5-1|few|13
TGCGCCAGCAGACGGGAAGAGGGCTATGGCTACACCTTC
CASRREEGYGYTF
>TRBD2|TRBJ2-1|TRBV9|NA|17
TGTGCCAGCAGCGCCGAGGGTGGGACTAGCGGAAACAATGAGCAGTTCTTC
CASSAEGGTSGNNEQFF
>NA|TRBJ2-5|TRBV19|NA|13
TGTGCCAGTAGTCCCAGGGGAAAAGAGACCCAGTACTTC
CASSPRGKETQYF
>NA|TRBJ1-1|TRBV20-1|NA|13
TGCAGTGCAGGGGGGACGGCGAACACTGAAGCTTTCTTT
CSAGGTANTEAFF
>NA|TRBJ2-5|TRBV5-1|many|13
TGCGCCAGCAGCTCCGGACAGCAAGAGACCCAGTACTTC
CASSSGQQETQYF
>TRBD2|TRBJ2-1|TRBV6-5|many|18
TGTGCCAGCAGTTACTCCGGTTTCCTGGCTAGCGGGAATCATGAGCAGTTCTTC
CASSYSGFLASGNHEQFF